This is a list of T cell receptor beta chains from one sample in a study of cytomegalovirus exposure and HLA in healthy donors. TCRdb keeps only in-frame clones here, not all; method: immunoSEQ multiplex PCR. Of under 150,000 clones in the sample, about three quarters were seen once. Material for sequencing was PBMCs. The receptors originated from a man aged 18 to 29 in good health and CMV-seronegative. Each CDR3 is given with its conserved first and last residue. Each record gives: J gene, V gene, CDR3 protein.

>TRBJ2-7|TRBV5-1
CASSPGQGAYEQYF
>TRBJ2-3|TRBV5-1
CASSLGQNTDTQYF
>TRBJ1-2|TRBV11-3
CASSLDRAGYGYTF
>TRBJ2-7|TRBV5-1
CASSFREFSYEQYF
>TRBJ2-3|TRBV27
CASSLRLAGGSTDTQYF
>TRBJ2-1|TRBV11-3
CASVPSGGANNEQFF
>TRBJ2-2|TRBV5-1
CASSGDASGGNTGELFF
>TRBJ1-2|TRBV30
CAWSVTAGQGEGYTF
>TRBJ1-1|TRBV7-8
CASSYKDRGYTEAFF
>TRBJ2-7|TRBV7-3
CASSLTGQGGYEQYF
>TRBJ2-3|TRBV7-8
CASSLGSHTDTQYF
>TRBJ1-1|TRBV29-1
CSVTGLGNTEAFF
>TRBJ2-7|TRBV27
CASSSGRAGEQYF
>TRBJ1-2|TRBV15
CATSRAGGGEYGYTF
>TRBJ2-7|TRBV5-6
CASSWGRTSYGEQYF
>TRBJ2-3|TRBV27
CASSFSADTQYF
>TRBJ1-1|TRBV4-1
CASSQDLVNMNTEAFF
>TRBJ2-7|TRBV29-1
CSAQGGGRNEQYF
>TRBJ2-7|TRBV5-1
CASNDMGGTSSYEQYF
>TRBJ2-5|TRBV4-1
CASSQVPQAQETQYF
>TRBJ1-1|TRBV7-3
CASSLNSLRDRGRRNTEAFF
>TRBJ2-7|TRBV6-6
CASSVGTGLFNEQYF
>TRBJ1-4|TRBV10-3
CAISQRDRGLSTNEKLFF
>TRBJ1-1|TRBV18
CASSLGSGRMAFF
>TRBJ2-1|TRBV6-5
CASSYVAGGNEQFF
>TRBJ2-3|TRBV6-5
CASSSQREAYTDTQYF